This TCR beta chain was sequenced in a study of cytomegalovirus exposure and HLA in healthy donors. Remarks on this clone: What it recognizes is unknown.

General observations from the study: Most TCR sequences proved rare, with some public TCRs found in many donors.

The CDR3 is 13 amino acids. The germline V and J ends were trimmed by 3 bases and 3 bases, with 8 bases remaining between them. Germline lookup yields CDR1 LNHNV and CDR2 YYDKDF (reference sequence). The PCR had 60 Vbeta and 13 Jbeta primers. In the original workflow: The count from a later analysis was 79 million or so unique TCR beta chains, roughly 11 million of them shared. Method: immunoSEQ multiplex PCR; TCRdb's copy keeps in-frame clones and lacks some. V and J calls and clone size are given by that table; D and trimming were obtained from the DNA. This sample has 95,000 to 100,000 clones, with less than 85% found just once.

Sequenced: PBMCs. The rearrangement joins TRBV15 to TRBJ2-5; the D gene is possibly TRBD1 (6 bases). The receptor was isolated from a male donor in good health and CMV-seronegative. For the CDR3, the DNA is TGTGCCACCAGCAGCAACAGGGAAGAGACCCAGTACTTC. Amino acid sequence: CATSSNREETQYF.